This T cell receptor beta chain stems from a study of control samples from healthy donors and cancer patients. Produced via immunoSEQ multiplex PCR; TCRdb's table is partial and in-frame only. This sample carries approximately 84,000 clones, almost 85% of them seen once, and the ten largest clones take roughly 9.8%. The CDR3 loop spans 14 amino acids. The V gene's germline CDR1 is MNHEY and CDR2 SVGEGT. Between the trimmed V and J ends, which lost 2 bases and 2 bases, there was a span of 10 bases. The sequenced material came from blood. This chain uses TRBV6-2 or TRBV6-3 with TRBJ2-7; D call uncertain. The clonotype was recovered from a woman aged 60 to 75 in good health. CDR3 region: CASSYSRTTYEQYF. Here the CDR3 DNA reads TGTGCCAGCAGTTACAGCAGGACCACCTACGAGCAGTACTTC.